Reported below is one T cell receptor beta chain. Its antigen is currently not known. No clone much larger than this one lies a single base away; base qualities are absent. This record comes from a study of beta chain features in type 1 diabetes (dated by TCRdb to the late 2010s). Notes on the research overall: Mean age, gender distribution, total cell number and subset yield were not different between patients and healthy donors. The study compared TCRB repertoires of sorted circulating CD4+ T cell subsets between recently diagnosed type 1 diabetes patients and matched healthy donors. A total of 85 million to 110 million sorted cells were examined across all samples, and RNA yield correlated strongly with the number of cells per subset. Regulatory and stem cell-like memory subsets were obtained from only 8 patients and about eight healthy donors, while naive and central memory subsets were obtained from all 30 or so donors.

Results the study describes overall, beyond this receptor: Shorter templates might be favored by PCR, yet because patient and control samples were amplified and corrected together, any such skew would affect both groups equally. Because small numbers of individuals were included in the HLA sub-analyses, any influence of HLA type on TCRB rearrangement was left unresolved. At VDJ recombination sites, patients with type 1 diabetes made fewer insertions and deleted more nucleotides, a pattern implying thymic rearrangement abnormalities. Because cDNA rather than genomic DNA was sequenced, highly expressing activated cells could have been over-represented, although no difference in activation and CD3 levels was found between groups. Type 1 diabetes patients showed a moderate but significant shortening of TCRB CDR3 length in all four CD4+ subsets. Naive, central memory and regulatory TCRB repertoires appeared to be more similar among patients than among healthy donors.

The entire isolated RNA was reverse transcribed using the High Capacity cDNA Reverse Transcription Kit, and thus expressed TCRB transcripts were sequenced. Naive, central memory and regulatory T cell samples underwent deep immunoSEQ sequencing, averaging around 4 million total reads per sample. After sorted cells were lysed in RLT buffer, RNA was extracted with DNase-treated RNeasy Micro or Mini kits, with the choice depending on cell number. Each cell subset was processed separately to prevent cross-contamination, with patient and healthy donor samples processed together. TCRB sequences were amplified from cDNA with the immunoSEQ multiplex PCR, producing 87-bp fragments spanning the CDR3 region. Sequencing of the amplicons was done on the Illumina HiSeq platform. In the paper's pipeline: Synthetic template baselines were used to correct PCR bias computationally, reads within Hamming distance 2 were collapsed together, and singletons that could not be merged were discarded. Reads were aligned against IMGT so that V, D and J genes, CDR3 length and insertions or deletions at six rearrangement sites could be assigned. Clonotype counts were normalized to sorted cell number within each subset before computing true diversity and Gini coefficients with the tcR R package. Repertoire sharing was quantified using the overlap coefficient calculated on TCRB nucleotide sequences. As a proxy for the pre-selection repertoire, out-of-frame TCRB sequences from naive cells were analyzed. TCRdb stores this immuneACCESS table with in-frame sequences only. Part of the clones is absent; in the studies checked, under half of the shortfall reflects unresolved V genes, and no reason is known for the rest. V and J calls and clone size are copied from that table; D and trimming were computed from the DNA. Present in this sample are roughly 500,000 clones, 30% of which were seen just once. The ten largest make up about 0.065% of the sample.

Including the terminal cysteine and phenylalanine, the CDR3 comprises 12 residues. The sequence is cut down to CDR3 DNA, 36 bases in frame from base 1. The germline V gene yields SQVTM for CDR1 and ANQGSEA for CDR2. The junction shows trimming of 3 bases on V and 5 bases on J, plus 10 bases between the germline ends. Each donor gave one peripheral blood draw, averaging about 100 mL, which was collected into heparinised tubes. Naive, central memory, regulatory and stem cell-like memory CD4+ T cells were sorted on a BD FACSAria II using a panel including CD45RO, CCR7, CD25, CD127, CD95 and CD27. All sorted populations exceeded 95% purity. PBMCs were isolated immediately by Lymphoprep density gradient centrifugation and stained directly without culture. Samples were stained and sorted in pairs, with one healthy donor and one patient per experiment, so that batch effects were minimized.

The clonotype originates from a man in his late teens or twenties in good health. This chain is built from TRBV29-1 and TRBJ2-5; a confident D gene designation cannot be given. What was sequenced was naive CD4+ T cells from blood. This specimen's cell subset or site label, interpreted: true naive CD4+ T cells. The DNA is TGCAGCGTTGACTCCGGGCGGGAGACCCAGTACTTC. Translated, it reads CSVDSGRETQYF.